This T cell receptor (beta chain) stems from a study of cytomegalovirus exposure and HLA in healthy donors. A multiplex PCR was run with 60 Vbeta primers and 13 Jbeta primers. Sequencing was performed with immunoSEQ multiplex PCR; in TCRdb, only in-frame clones are kept and a portion is missing. The data show roughly 170,000 clones, with 75% to 85% seen just once and 0.65% held by the top ten. V dropped 4 bases and J dropped 2; count of bases not matched to a gene: 8. Germline lookup yields CDR1 SGHKS and CDR2 YYEKEE (reference sequence). CDR3 length equals 15 residues. The material sequenced was PBMCs. This clonotype was sampled from a boy younger than 18 in good health and CMV-seronegative. The chain couples TRBV5-5 to TRBJ1-2; 7 bases agree with TRBD1. The CDR3 sequence is CASSREQGWNYGYTF. The CDR3 region has the DNA TGTGCCAGCAGCCGCGAACAGGGGTGGAACTATGGCTACACCTTC.